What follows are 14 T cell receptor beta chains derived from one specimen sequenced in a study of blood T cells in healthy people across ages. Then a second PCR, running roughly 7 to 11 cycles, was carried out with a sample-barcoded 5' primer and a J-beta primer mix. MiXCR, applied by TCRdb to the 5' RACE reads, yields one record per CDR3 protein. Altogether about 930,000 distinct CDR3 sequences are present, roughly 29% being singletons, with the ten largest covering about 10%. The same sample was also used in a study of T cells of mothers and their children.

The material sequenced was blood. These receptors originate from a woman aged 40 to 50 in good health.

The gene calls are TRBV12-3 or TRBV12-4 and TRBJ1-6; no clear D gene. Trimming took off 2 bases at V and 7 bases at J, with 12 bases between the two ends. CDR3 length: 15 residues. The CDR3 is CASSLYRTGNSPLHF. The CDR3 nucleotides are TGTGCCAGCAGTTTATATAGGACCGGGAATTCACCCCTCCACTTT.

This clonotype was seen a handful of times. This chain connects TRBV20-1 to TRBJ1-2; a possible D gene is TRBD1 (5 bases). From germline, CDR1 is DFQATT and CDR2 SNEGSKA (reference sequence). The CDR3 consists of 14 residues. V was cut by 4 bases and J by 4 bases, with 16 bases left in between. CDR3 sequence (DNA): TGCAGTGCTAAAGAAGGGACTTACGGCTATGGCTACACCTTC. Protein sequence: CSAKEGTYGYGYTF.

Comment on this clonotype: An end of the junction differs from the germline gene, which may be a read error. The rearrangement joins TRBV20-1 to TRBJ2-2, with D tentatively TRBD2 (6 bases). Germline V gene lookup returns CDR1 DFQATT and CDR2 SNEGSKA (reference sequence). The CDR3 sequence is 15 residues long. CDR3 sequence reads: CSASLSGTYTGERFF. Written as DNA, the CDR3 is TGCAGTGCTAGTTTATCCGGGACTTACACCGGGGAGCGGTTTTTT.

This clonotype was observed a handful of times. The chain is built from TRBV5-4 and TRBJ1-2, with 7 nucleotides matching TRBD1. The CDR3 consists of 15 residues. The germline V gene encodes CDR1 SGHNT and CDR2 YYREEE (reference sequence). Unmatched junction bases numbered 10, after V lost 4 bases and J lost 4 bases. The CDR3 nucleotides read TGTGCCAGCAGCCCCCCGGGACAGTCGGGCTATGGCTACACCTTC. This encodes CASSPPGQSGYGYTF. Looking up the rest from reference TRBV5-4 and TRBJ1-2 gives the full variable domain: ETGVTQSPTHLIKTRGQQVTLRCSSQSGHNTVSWYQQALGQGPQFIFQYYREEENGRGNFPPRFSGLQFPNYSSELNVNALELDDSALYLCASSPPGQSGYGYTFGSGTRLTVV.

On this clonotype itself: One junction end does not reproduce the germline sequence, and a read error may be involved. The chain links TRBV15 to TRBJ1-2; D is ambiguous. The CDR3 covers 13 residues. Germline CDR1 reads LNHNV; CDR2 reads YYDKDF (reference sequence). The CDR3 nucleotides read TGTGCCACCAGCAGGAGGACCGAATATGGCCACACCTTC. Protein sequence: CATSRRTEYGHTF.

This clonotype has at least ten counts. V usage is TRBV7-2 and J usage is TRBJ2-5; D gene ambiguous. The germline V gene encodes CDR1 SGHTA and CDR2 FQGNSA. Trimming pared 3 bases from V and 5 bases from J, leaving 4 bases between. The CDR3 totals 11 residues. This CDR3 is CASSFVETQYF. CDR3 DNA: TGTGCCAGCAGCTTTGTGGAGACCCAGTACTTC.

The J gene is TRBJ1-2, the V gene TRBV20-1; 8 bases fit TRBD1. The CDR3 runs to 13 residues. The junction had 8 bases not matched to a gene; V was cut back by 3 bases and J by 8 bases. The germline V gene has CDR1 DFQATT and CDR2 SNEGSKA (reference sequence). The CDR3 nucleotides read TGCAGTGCTAGCCGACAGGACAGGGACGGCTACACCTTC. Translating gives CSASRQDRDGYTF.

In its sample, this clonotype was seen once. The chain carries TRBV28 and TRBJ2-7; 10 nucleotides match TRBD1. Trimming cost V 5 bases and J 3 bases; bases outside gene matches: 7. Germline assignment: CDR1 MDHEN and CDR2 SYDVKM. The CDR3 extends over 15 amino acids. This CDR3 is CASSQQRDRGYEQYF. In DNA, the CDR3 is TGTGCCAGCAGTCAGCAACGGGACAGGGGCTACGAGCAGTACTTC.

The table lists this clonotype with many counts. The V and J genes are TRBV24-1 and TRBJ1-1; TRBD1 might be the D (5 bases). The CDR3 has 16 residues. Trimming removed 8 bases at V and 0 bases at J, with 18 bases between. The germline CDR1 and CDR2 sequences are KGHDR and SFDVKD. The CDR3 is CATTGIRQTMNTEAFF. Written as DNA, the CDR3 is TGTGCCACCACCGGAATAAGACAGACGATGAACACTGAAGCTTTCTTT.

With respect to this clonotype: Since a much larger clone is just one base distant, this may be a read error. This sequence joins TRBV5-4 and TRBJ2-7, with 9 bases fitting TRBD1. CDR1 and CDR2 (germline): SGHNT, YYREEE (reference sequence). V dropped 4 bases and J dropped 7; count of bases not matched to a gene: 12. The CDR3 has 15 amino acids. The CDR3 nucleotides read TGTGCCAGCAGCCCCCCGGGACAGGGTCGTAATGAGCAGTACTTC. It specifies CASSPPGQGRNEQYF.

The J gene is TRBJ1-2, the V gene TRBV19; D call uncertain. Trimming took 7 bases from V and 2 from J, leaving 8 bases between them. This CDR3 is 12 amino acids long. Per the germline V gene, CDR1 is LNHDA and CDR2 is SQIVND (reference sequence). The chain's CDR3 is CASNSENYGYTF. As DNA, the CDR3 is TGTGCCAGTAACTCCGAAAACTATGGCTACACCTTC. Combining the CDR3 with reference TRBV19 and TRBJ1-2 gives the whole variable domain DGGITQSPKYLFRKEGQNVTLSCEQNLNHDAMYWYRQDPGQGLRLIYYSQIVNDFQKGDIAEGYSVSREKKESFPLTVTSAQKNPTAFYLCASNSENYGYTFGSGTRLTVV.

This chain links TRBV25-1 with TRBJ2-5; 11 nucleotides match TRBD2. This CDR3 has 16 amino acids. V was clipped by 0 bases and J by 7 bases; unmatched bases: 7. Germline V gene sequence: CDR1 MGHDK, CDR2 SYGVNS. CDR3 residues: CASSEYRLAGGGTQYF. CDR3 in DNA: TGTGCCAGCAGTGAATATAGGCTAGCGGGGGGAGGGACCCAGTACTTC.

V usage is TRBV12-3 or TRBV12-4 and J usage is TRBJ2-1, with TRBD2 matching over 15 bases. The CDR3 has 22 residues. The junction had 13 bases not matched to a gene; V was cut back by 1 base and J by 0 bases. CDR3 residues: CASSLDRKGLAGGSSSYNEQFF. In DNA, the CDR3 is TGTGCCAGCAGTTTAGATCGGAAGGGACTAGCGGGGGGCTCCTCCTCCTACAATGAGCAGTTCTTC.

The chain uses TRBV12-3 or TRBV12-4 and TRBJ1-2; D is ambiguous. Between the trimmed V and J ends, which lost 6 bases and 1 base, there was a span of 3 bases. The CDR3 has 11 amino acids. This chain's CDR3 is CASRNNYGYTF. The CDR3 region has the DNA TGTGCCAGCAGAAATAACTATGGCTACACCTTC.